This T cell receptor (beta chain) came from a study of shared clonotypes between healthy human individuals. The CDR3 has 14 amino acids. Trimming took 0 bases from V and 4 from J, leaving 11 bases between them. The V gene's germline CDR1 is SGHTS and CDR2 YDEGEE. Turning to this clone: Its matching antigen is unknown.

Study results and caveats: Relative to memory subsets, naive subsets generally showed larger estimated richness. Generation probabilities of non-shared clonotypes were lower (relative to those shared by all four donors). Sequencing depth was expected to influence donor clonotype sharing.

Every subset had its genomic DNA shared out evenly among several immunoSEQ plates. Clones were read by immunoSEQ multiplex PCR, and TCRdb kept only the in-frame ones, dropping some. The data hold about 1 million clones, with around 74% observed a single time. The sequenced material came from memory CD4+ T cells sorted from blood. Described subset: CD45RA-negative fraction. The rearrangement links TRBV5-8 to TRBJ2-7, with D perhaps assigned TRBD1 or TRBD2 (5 bases each). The TCR comes from a man aged 18 to 30 in good health. The chain's CDR3 is CASSLDGTVYEQYF. The CDR3 DNA reads TGTGCCAGCAGCTTGGACGGGACGGTTTACGAGCAGTACTTC.